The source of this TCR beta chain is a study of T cell responses to AZD1222 COVID-19 vaccine (dated by TCRdb to 2020 to 2022). Notes on the research overall: A total of more than 230 trial participants underwent TCR sequencing, of whom 200 to 220 received two doses of AZD1222 and about 26 received two doses of the MenACWY control vaccine. Trial participants were enrolled into age subgroups of 18-55, 56-69 and 70-plus years, which contained 148, 28 and 57 TCR-sequenced participants, respectively. The investigation overall reported the following: Because no day 14 peak-response samples were available, repertoires were characterized only after the peak T cell response. Only 5 to 7 AZD1222 recipients were SARS-CoV-2 seropositive at baseline, limiting conclusions about previously exposed vaccinees. The vaccine-associated CD4 TCRs covered the entire spike protein, and the dominant responses fell in regions 160-218 and 743-854. Participants were mostly white British and included more females than males, and it was suggested by the authors that clonal diversity may have been underestimated. The 56-69-year group was small, and its depth increase did not reach significance, likely because of low power. Spike-specific TCR breadth and depth rose significantly after two AZD1222 doses compared with day 0 and with MenACWY recipients. Reportedly, almost half of the unique spike-specific TCRs recognized epitopes lying outside the regions that are mutated in the B.1.351 and B.1.1.7 variants.

In the paper's terms, the time point label means: baseline before first vaccination. According to the study, the label for this sample's treatment or condition signals: meningococcal conjugate vaccine given as trial control. Samples from vaccinated people were obtained from the UK trials COV001 and COV002, which included a single-blind randomized controlled phase 2/3 trial of AZD1222 (ChAdOx1 nCoV-19) in healthy adults. For TCRbeta chain sequencing, PBMC samples were collected from trial participants at day 0 and at day 28 after the second dose. The CDR3 regions of human TCRbeta chains were subjected to immunosequencing. As for the authors' bioinformatics: Repertoire TCRs were matched against a reference library of SARS-CoV-2-specific TCRs generated with the MIRA antigen-specificity platform. Breadth was defined as the fraction of unique TCRs that were SARS-CoV-2-associated, and depth was defined as the fraction of total T cells that were SARS-CoV-2-associated. Using the MIRA data, every spike-specific TCR was mapped to the spike region that the TCR reacted to and assigned to either a CD4 or a CD8 class. Log10-transformed breadth and depth values were compared by one-way ANOVA with Sidak's multiple comparisons tests. Not all clones reach the TCRdb copy of this immuneACCESS table, which keeps in-frame sequences only. Checked studies attribute under half of the gap to unresolved V genes and leave the rest unexplained. D and trimming come from the DNA, and the V and J calls and clone size come from that table. In all, the sample holds 130,000 to 150,000 clones, and about nine tenths of those were seen once. The top ten clones comprise roughly 2.8% of the sample.

V loses 7 bases, J loses 3 bases, and the germline ends lie 11 bases apart. From a lookup of the germline V gene, CDR1 and CDR2 are SNHLY and FYNNEI. Including the terminal cysteine and phenylalanine, the CDR3 comprises 13 residues. Only the CDR3 DNA is retained, 39 bases long and in frame from the first base. In the case of this clone: No antigen is known for it. One base away there is no much larger clone; base qualities are not given.

The sequences come from peripheral blood, collected on day 0 of MenACWY control vaccination. The chain employs TRBV2 and TRBJ2-3; possibly the D gene is TRBD2, per 6 matching bases. The sequence derives from an adult in good health. The CDR3 protein sequence reads: CASNAGKTDTQYF. In nucleotides, the sequence is TGTGCCAGCAATGCGGGGAAGACAGATACGCAGTATTTT.